The 14 T cell receptor beta chains listed next were all sequenced from one sample in a study of PD-L1 blockade in urothelial cancer (dated by TCRdb to the late 2010s). Receptors were amplified or captured by the immunoSEQ multiplex PCR assay. Sourced from immuneACCESS, this table was stored by TCRdb with only in-frame sequences that have V and J called. A share of the clones is absent; for the studies checked, an unresolved V gene accounts for under half, and the remainder has no known explanation. This sample is represented by more than 50,000 clones; roughly 82% of them were singletons. 3.5% to 5.5% of the sample is taken by the ten largest. The specimen comprised PBMCs, sampled around atezolizumab (anti-PD-L1) treatment. These receptors all come from a man in his sixties or seventies with urothelial cancer.

This chain joins TRBV5-1 and TRBJ2-7; possible D gene TRBD1, 6 bases. Germline-derived CDR1 and CDR2 are SGHRS and YFSETQ. This CDR3 region has 14 residues. Trimming cost V 2 bases and J 2 bases, with 11 bases left between them. The CDR3 spells CASSLTAGAYEQYF. CDR3 DNA sequence: TGCGCCAGCAGCTTAACTGCAGGGGCCTACGAGCAGTACTTC.

The chain recombines TRBV15 with TRBJ1-5; perhaps TRBD1 as D (6 bases). Trimming stripped 3 bases from V and 2 bases from J, with 11 bases between. CDR1 LNHNV and CDR2 YYDKDF come from the germline V gene (reference sequence). The CDR3 totals 15 residues. The CDR3 coding sequence is TGTGCCACCAGCAGCGGCCGGACAGGCAATCAGCCCCAGCATTTT. Its protein is CATSSGRTGNQPQHF.

This clone has only a few counts. The rearrangement links TRBV11-2 to TRBJ2-5, with D hard to call. Trimming removed 5 bases from V and 1 base from J, with 8 bases in between. The CDR3 is made up of 13 amino acids. Germline CDR1 SGHAT, CDR2 FQNNGV. The CDR3 is CASSPALQETQYF. In DNA, the CDR3 is TGTGCCAGCAGCCCAGCGCTCCAAGAGACCCAGTACTTC.

The CDR3 reads CASSPLGGSRTDTQYF. CDR3 nucleotides: TGTGCCAGTAGTCCTCTTGGCGGGAGTCGAACAGATACGCAGTATTTT. The rearrangement uses TRBV19 and TRBJ2-3, with 7 bases fitting TRBD2. Germline CDR1 and CDR2: LNHDA and SQIVND (reference sequence). Trimming cost V 5 bases and J 3 bases; bases outside gene matches: 11. The CDR3 covers 16 residues.

The chain has TRBV7-2 and TRBJ2-7; TRBD2 might be the D (5 bases). The CDR3 is 16 residues long. Germline CDR1 is SGHTA and CDR2 is FQGNSA. With 1 base removed from V and 6 bases from J, the gap between germline ends came to 19 bases. The CDR3 DNA reads as TGTGCCAGCAGCTTAGTTGGAGCGTCCCCGGGGTCCGAGCAGTACTTC. Translation gives CASSLVGASPGSEQYF.

In DNA, the CDR3 is TGCGCCAGCAGCGCGGGACTAGCGGGACTATCCTACAATGAGCAGTTCTTC. Translated: CASSAGLAGLSYNEQFF. The chain has TRBV5-1 and TRBJ2-1; 13 bases align to TRBD2. Losses at the gene ends were 4 bases for V and 1 base for J; bases not matched to a gene: 5. Per the germline V gene, CDR1 is SGHRS and CDR2 is YFSETQ. The CDR3 loop spans 17 amino acids.

The chain links TRBV7-2 to TRBJ2-5; D unresolved. The CDR3 runs to 13 residues. CDR1 and CDR2 (germline): SGHTA, FQGNSA. V lost 2 bases to trimming and J lost 5 bases, with 9 bases between them. In DNA form, the CDR3 reads TGTGCCAGCAGCTTATGGGCTCAGGAGACCCAGTACTTC. Translated, it gives CASSLWAQETQYF.

The V call is TRBV4-1, the J call TRBJ2-7; tentatively, D is TRBD2 (6 bases). CDR1 and CDR2 from the germline V gene are MGHRA and YSYEKL. V was trimmed by 1 base and J by 0 bases, leaving 19 bases between them. There are 18 residues in the CDR3. CDR3 sequence reads: CASSQADFLANPSYEQYF. The CDR3, as DNA: TGCGCCAGCAGCCAAGCGGACTTCCTAGCGAACCCCTCCTACGAGCAGTACTTC.

The V and J genes are TRBV18 and TRBJ2-1; 7 nucleotides agree with TRBD1. V lost 2 bases and J lost 5; bases outside the gene matches: 0. Germline loops: CDR1 KGHSH, CDR2 LQKENI. This CDR3 is built from 13 residues. CDR3 nucleotide sequence: TGTGCCAGCTCACCAGGGACAGACAATGAGCAGTTCTTC. This codes for CASSPGTDNEQFF.

V is TRBV5-1 and J is TRBJ2-5; 9 positions match TRBD2. Per the germline V gene, CDR1 is SGHRS and CDR2 is YFSETQ. The CDR3 has 15 residues. Germline trimming cut 4 bases from V and 2 bases from J; bases unmatched to any gene: 6. The CDR3 nucleotides are TGCGCCAGCAGCCGCGGGACTAGCAGGCAAGAGACCCAGTACTTC. Translating gives CASSRGTSRQETQYF.

The chain combines TRBV5-5 with TRBJ2-2, with 13 nucleotides matching TRBD2. The CDR3 loop spans 16 amino acids. V lost 5 bases, J lost 5 bases, and 6 bases stayed unmatched. Germline assignment: CDR1 SGHKS and CDR2 YYEKEE (reference sequence). The DNA for the CDR3 is TGTGCCAGCAGACCTACTAGCGGGAGGGGGACCGGGGAGCTGTTTTTT. It specifies CASRPTSGRGTGELFF.

The chain has TRBV30 and TRBJ2-7; weak D call: TRBD1 (5 bases). Trimming stripped 2 bases from V and 11 bases from J, with 13 bases between. Germline V gene data show CDR1 as GTSNPN and CDR2 as SVGIG (reference sequence). This CDR3 is built from 11 residues. CDR3 nucleotide sequence: TGTGCCTGGAGTACCGGACAACCGAAGTACTTC. Translating gives CAWSTGQPKYF.

This clone has only a few counts. J is TRBJ2-2 and V is TRBV7-8; D ambiguous. CDR1 SGHVS and CDR2 FQNEAQ come from the germline V gene. CDR3 size: 16 residues. Trimming cost V 2 bases and J 1 base, with 11 bases left between them. CDR3 amino acids: CASSLLSGRNTGELFF. For the CDR3, the DNA is TGTGCCAGCAGCTTATTATCAGGTCGGAACACCGGGGAGCTGTTTTTT.

This chain links TRBV19 with TRBJ2-1; the match to TRBD2 covers 10 bases. The CDR3 totals 15 residues. The germline V gene has CDR1 LNHDA and CDR2 SQIVND (reference sequence). V dropped 3 bases and J dropped 4; count of bases not matched to a gene: 3. The CDR3 bases are TGTGCCAGTAGTATGAGCGGGAGGGTGTACAATGAGCAGTTCTTC. This encodes CASSMSGRVYNEQFF.